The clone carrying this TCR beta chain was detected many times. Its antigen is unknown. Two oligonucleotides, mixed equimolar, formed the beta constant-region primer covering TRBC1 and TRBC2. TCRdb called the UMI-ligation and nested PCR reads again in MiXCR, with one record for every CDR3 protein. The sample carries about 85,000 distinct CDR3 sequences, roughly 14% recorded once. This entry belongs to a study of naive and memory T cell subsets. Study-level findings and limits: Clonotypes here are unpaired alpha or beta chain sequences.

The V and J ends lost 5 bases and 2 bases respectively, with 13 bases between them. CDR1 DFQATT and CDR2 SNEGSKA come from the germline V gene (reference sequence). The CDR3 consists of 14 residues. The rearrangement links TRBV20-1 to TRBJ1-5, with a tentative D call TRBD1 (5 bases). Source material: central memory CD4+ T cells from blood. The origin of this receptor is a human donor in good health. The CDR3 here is CSAVRDAGNQPQHF. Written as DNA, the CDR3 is TGCAGTGCTGTCCGGGACGCAGGCAATCAGCCCCAGCATTTT.